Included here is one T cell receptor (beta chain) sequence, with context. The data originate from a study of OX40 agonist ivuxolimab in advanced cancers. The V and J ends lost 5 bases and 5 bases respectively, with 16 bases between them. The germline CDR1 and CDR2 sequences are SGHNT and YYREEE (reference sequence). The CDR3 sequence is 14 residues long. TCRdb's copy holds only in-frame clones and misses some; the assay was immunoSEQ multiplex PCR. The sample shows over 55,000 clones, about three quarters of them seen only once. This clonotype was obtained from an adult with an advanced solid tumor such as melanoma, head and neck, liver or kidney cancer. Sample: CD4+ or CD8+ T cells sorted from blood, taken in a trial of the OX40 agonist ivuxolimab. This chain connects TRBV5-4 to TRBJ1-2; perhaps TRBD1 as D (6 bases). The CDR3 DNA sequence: TGTGCCAGCAGAAGCGATGTAGGGGGGTATGGCTACACCTTC. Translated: CASRSDVGGYGYTF. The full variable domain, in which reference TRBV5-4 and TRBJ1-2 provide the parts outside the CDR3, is ETGVTQSPTHLIKTRGQQVTLRCSSQSGHNTVSWYQQALGQGPQFIFQYYREEENGRGNFPPRFSGLQFPNYSSELNVNALELDDSALYLCASRSDVGGYGYTFGSGTRLTVV.